There are many counts of the clone carrying this TCR beta chain. The entire patient cohort was treatment-naive prior to thyroid surgery. V was shortened by 8 bases and J by 4 bases, with 14 bases between the two germline ends. The CDR3 is made up of 13 amino acids. With MiXCR, TCRdb called clones anew from the PCR reads. The top ten clones hold 7% to 10% of a sample with almost 85,000 clones, about 12% of them seen once. The entry originates in a study of metastatic and nonmetastatic thyroid tumors. Sequencing was carried out using tumor tissue. The receptor was isolated from a female donor with papillary thyroid cancer or a benign thyroid nodule (not recorded which). Some clones in this sample may be carry-over from other donors' samples. The rearrangement joins TRBV12-3 or TRBV12-4 to TRBJ1-1, with unresolved D. This CDR3 is CASSEDRGTEAFF. CDR3 bases: TGTGCCAGCTCAGAGGACCGGGGCACTGAAGCTTTCTTT.